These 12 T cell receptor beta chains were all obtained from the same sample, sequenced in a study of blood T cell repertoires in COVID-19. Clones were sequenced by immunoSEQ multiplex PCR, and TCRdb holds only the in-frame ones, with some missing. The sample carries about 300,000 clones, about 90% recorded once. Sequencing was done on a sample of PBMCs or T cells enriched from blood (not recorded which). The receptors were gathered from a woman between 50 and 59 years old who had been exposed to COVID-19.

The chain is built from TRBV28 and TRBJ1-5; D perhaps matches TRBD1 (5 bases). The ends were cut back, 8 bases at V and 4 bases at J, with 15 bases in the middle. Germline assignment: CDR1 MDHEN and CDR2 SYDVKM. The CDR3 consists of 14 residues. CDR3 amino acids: CASVRGILNQPQHF. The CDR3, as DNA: TGTGCCAGCGTGCGGGGGATTTTAAATCAGCCCCAGCATTTT.

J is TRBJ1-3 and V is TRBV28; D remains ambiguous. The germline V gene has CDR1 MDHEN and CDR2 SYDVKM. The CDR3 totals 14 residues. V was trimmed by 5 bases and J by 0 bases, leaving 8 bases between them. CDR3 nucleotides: TGTGCCAGCAGTGTACAGCACTCTGGAAACACCATATATTTT. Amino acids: CASSVQHSGNTIYF.

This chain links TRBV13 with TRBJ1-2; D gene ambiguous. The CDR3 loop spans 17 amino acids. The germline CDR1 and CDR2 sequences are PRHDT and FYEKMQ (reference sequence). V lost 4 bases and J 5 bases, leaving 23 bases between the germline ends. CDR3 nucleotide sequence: TGTGCCAGCAGCTCTACTTTGGAGGGTTTAGACCGGTATGGCTACACCTTC. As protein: CASSSTLEGLDRYGYTF.

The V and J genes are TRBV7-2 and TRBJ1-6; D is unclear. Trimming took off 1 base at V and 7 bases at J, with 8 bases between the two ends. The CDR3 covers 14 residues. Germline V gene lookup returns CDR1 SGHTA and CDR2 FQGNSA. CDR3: CASSLGAINSPLHF. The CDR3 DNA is TGTGCCAGCAGCTTAGGGGCAATAAATTCACCCCTCCACTTT.

The CDR3 loop reads CASSQDKAGGLYEQYF. The CDR3 nucleotides read TGTGCCAGCAGCCAGGATAAAGCGGGGGGGCTTTACGAGCAGTACTTC. V is TRBV3-1 (or the pseudogene TRBV3-2) and J is TRBJ2-7; 10 bases match TRBD2. Germline CDR1 LGHDT, CDR2 YNNKEL (reference sequence). This CDR3 comprises 16 residues. With V trimmed by 3 bases and J by 4 bases, 9 bases remained unmatched.

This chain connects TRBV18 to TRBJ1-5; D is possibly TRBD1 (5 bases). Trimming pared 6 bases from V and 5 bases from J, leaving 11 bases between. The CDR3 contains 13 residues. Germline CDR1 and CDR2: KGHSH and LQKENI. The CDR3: CASSPDMDQPQHF. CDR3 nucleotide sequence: TGTGCCAGCTCTCCGGACATGGATCAGCCCCAGCATTTT.

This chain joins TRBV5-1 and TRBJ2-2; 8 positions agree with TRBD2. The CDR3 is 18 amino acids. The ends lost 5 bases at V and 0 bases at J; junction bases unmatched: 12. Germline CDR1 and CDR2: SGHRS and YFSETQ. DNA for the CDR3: TGCGCCAGCAGACGGGGGATAGCGGGGCCAACGAACACCGGGGAGCTGTTTTTT. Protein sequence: CASRRGIAGPTNTGELFF.

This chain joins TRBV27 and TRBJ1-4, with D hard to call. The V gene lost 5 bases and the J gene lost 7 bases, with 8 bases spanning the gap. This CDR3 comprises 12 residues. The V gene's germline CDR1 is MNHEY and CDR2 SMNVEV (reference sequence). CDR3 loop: CASSPFGEKLFF. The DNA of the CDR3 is TGTGCCAGCAGTCCATTCGGTGAAAAACTGTTTTTT.

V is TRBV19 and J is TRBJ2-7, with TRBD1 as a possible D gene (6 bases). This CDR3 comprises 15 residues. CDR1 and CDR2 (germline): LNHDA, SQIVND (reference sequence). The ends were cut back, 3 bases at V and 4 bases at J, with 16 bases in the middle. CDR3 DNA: TGTGCCAGTAGTATTAGAGGGGGTTTCGATTACGAGCAGTACTTC. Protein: CASSIRGGFDYEQYF.

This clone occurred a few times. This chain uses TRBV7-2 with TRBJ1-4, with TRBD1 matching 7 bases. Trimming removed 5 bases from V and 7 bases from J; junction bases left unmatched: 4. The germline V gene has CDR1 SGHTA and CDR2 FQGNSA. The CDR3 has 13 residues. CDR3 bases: TGTGCCAGCAGCATTGACAGGGCTGAAAAACTGTTTTTT. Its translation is CASSIDRAEKLFF. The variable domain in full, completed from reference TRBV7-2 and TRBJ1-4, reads GAGVSQSPSNKVTEKGKDVELRCDPISGHTALYWYRQSLGQGLEFLIYFQGNSAPDKSGLPSDRFSAERTGGSVSTLTIQRTQQEDSAVYLCASSIDRAEKLFFGSGTQLSVL.

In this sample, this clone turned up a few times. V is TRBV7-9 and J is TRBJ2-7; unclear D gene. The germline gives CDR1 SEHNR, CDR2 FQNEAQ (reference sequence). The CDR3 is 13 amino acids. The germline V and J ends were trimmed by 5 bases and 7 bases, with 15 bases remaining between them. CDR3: CASSPPASREQYF. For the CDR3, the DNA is TGTGCCAGCAGCCCACCGGCCTCTAGGGAGCAGTACTTC.

CDR3 sequence reads: CASSLKTGFLGNTIYF. CDR3 sequence (DNA): TGTGCCAGCAGTCTGAAGACAGGGTTTCTCGGAAACACCATATATTTT. The J gene is TRBJ1-3, the V gene TRBV28, with 7 bases that match TRBD1. This CDR3 has 16 amino acids. Germline V gene lookup returns CDR1 MDHEN and CDR2 SYDVKM. The ends lost 5 bases at V and 4 bases at J; junction bases unmatched: 11. Looking up the rest from reference TRBV28 and TRBJ1-3 gives the full variable domain: DVKVTQSSRYLVKRTGEKVFLECVQDMDHENMFWYRQDPGLGLRLIYFSYDVKMKEKGDIPEGYSVSREKKERFSLILESASTNQTSMYLCASSLKTGFLGNTIYFGEGSWLTVV.